Shown below are 11 T cell receptor beta chains from a single sample sequenced in a study of T cell responses to AZD1222 COVID-19 vaccine. Assay used: immunoSEQ multiplex PCR; TCRdb lists only in-frame clones, some missing. The table has 90,000 to 150,000 clones, roughly 90% seen once; the top ten hold 3% to 4%. Source: peripheral blood, taken on day 0 of AZD1222 vaccination. The receptor source for this set is an adult in good health.

The chain couples TRBV19 to TRBJ2-2, with D unresolved. The CDR3 runs to 15 residues. Per the germline V gene, CDR1 is LNHDA and CDR2 is SQIVND (reference sequence). With 1 base removed from V and 4 bases from J, the gap between germline ends came to 10 bases. The CDR3 sequence is CASSIGIGGTGELFF. CDR3 bases: TGTGCCAGTAGTATAGGAATTGGCGGCACCGGGGAGCTGTTTTTT.

The genes are TRBV5-1 and TRBJ2-3, with D perhaps assigned TRBD1 or TRBD2 (5 bases each). This CDR3 contains 15 residues. V was cut by 1 base and J by 2 bases, with 11 bases left in between. Germline CDR1 is SGHRS and CDR2 is YFSETQ. CDR3: CASSLRGVATDTQYF. For the CDR3, the DNA is TGCGCCAGCAGCTTGAGGGGAGTCGCCACAGATACGCAGTATTTT. The variable domain in full, with the rest retrieved from reference TRBV5-1 and TRBJ2-3, is KAGVTQTPRYLIKTRGQQVTLSCSPISGHRSVSWYQQTPGQGLQFLFEYFSETQRNKGNFPGRFSGRQFSNSRSEMNVSTLELGDSALYLCASSLRGVATDTQYFGPGTRLTVL.

V usage is TRBV29-1 and J usage is TRBJ1-3; D may be TRBD1 (6 bases). V lost 6 bases, J lost 3 bases, and 9 bases lay in between. Germline V lookup: CDR1 SQVTM, CDR2 ANQGSEA. The CDR3 has 12 residues. DNA of the CDR3: TGCAGCGTAAGGACAGATGGAAACACCATATATTTT. Amino acid sequence: CSVRTDGNTIYF.

This clone was seen a few times. The chain is built from TRBV29-1 and TRBJ1-1, with D hard to call. Germline V gives CDR1 SQVTM, CDR2 ANQGSEA. This CDR3 comprises 12 residues. V was pared by 3 bases and J by 4 bases, with 9 bases between. Here the CDR3 reads CSVDPAGTEAFF. CDR3 sequence (DNA): TGCAGCGTTGACCCGGCGGGCACTGAAGCTTTCTTT.

This clone has just a few counts. The chain combines TRBV3-1 (or the pseudogene TRBV3-2) with TRBJ2-7, with 7 bases aligning to TRBD1. The trim removed 0 bases at V and 8 bases at J, leaving 7 bases unmatched. The CDR3 runs 14 residues. Germline values: CDR1 LGHDT, CDR2 YNNKEL (reference sequence). The CDR3 DNA follows: TGTGCCAGCAGCCAAGATAGGACAGGACTGAAGCAGTACTTC. Translated, it gives CASSQDRTGLKQYF.

V gene TRBV5-1 combines with J gene TRBJ1-6, with a tentative D call TRBD1 (6 bases). The CDR3 consists of 16 residues. With 2 bases removed from V and 0 bases from J, the gap between germline ends came to 9 bases. Germline loops: CDR1 SGHRS, CDR2 YFSETQ. Here the CDR3 reads CASSLLDSSYNSPLHF. CDR3 sequence (DNA): TGCGCCAGCAGCTTACTGGACAGCTCCTATAATTCACCCCTCCACTTT. The whole variable domain, remainder taken from reference TRBV5-1 and TRBJ1-6, is KAGVTQTPRYLIKTRGQQVTLSCSPISGHRSVSWYQQTPGQGLQFLFEYFSETQRNKGNFPGRFSGRQFSNSRSEMNVSTLELGDSALYLCASSLLDSSYNSPLHFGNGTRLTVT.

The chain carries TRBV6-4 and TRBJ1-1; D possibly corresponds to TRBD1 (6 bases). The germline gives CDR1 MRHNA, CDR2 SNTAGT. V lost 4 bases and J 1 base, leaving 7 bases between the germline ends. The CDR3 has 13 residues. The CDR3 sequence is CASSAQGNTEAFF. The CDR3 bases are TGTGCCAGCAGTGCACAGGGGAACACTGAAGCTTTCTTT.

This chain links TRBV5-1 with TRBJ1-6, with D unclear. Germline V lookup: CDR1 SGHRS, CDR2 YFSETQ. The CDR3 is 17 amino acids. Between the trimmed V and J ends, which lost 0 bases and 7 bases, there was a span of 17 bases. CDR3 bases: TGCGCCAGCAGCTTGGTCTGGCCCGGAGCCCAGAATTCACCCCTCCACTTT. It encodes CASSLVWPGAQNSPLHF.

The V gene is TRBV5-1, the J gene TRBJ2-2; D unresolved. V lost 4 bases and J lost 1, with 11 bases in between. CDR3 length: 15 residues. Germline lookup yields CDR1 SGHRS and CDR2 YFSETQ. The CDR3 spells CASSPAARNTGELFF. The CDR3, as DNA: TGCGCCAGCAGCCCGGCGGCCCGGAACACCGGGGAGCTGTTTTTT.

This clone was counted a few times. The V and J genes are TRBV5-4 and TRBJ1-2, with D possibly TRBD1 on 6 matching bases. Trimming took 1 base from V and 7 from J, leaving 26 bases between them. The CDR3 totals 18 residues. CDR1 is SGHNT and CDR2 is YYREEE in the germline V gene (reference sequence). The CDR3 region is CASSLYPTVRPQGLGYTF. As DNA, the CDR3 is TGTGCCAGCAGCTTGTATCCGACGGTCCGACCGCAGGGGCTTGGCTACACCTTC. Based on the CDR3 plus reference TRBV5-4 and TRBJ1-2, the full variable domain is ETGVTQSPTHLIKTRGQQVTLRCSSQSGHNTVSWYQQALGQGPQFIFQYYREEENGRGNFPPRFSGLQFPNYSSELNVNALELDDSALYLCASSLYPTVRPQGLGYTFGSGTRLTVV.

The rearrangement joins TRBV7-3 to TRBJ2-3, with 8 bases fitting TRBD2. This CDR3 has 15 residues. Germline CDR1 reads SGHTA; CDR2 reads FQGTGA. With V trimmed by 1 base and J by 1 base, 1 base remained unmatched. Written as DNA, the CDR3 is TGTGCCAGCAGCTTAAAACTAGCGGGCACAGATACGCAGTATTTT. Protein: CASSLKLAGTDTQYF.